This T cell receptor beta chain is drawn from a study of beta chain features in type 1 diabetes. This clone was counted a few times. Its antigen is still unknown. Of the isolated RNA, all was reverse transcribed, and so the sequenced material was expressed TCRB transcripts. Method: immunoSEQ multiplex PCR; TCRdb's copy keeps in-frame clones and lacks some. The sample records more than 140,000 clones, around a tenth being singletons. Around 110 mL of blood, on average, came from one heparinised draw per donor. Sorting that relied on CD45RO/CCR7/CD25/CD127/CD95/CD27 yielded CD4+ naive, central memory, regulatory and stem cell-like memory cells. Study-level findings and limits: HLA influence on TCRB rearrangement stayed unresolved here. Lower insertion and higher deletion counts appeared at VDJ junctions in type 1 diabetes patients.

Germline V gene sequence: CDR1 SGHAT, CDR2 FQNNGV. This CDR3 spans 15 amino acids. V dropped 5 bases and J dropped 2 bases, with 15 bases sitting between them. Sequencing was carried out using central memory CD4+ T cells from blood. The chain carries TRBV11-2 and TRBJ2-5; the D gene is possibly TRBD1 (5 bases). This TCR was recovered from a woman in her 40s in good health. CDR3 DNA: TGTGCCAGCAGCCGTACAGGCATTCTTCAAGAGACCCAGTACTTC. It encodes CASSRTGILQETQYF.